This record concerns one TCR beta chain sequence. This specimen belongs to a study of blood T cell repertoires in COVID-19. Study context: T cells, B-cell-depleted T cells, or PBMCs supplied cDNA or gDNA.

After removal of 5 bases from V and 8 bases from J, the junction contained 14 bases not matched to a gene. CDR1 MNHEY and CDR2 SVGAGI come from the germline V gene. The CDR3 is 15 residues long. Assay used: immunoSEQ multiplex PCR; TCRdb lists only in-frame clones, some missing. The sample shows roughly 190,000 clones, approximately 80% of them seen only once. The sequencing input was peripheral blood. The origin of this receptor is a woman between 65 and 79 years old with COVID-19, enrolled during active disease. This chain uses TRBV6-5 with TRBJ1-2, with TRBD1 matching 7 bases. CDR3 region: CASSTPGQRGGGYTF. For the CDR3, the DNA is TGTGCCAGCAGTACCCCGGGACAGCGAGGCGGCGGCTACACCTTC.